The T cell receptor (beta chain) described here comes from a study of blood T cell repertoires in COVID-19. Whole-study context: The United States, Italy and Spain supplied acute and convalescent COVID-19 samples. PBMCs, B-cell-depleted T cells, or T cells were the source of the cDNA or gDNA that made up the material.

In the study's own analysis: Estimates of nucleated cell counts were drawn from the amplification of reference gene primers. Measured with immunoSEQ multiplex PCR; TCRdb has only the in-frame clones, and not every one. V and J calls and clone size are given by that table; D and trimming were obtained from the DNA. The sample holds 410,000 or so clones, about 89% seen once. The CDR3 loop spans 14 amino acids. CDR1 is SGHTA and CDR2 is FQGNSA in the germline V gene. The ends were cut back, 0 bases at V and 0 bases at J, with 4 bases in the middle. Seattle's cohort entered during active infection and was followed longitudinally.

This sequence joins TRBV7-2 and TRBJ2-3; D call uncertain. The specimen was peripheral blood. The clonotype comes from a woman aged 40 to 50 with COVID-19, enrolled during active disease. The CDR3 spells CASSLARSTDTQYF. CDR3 coding DNA: TGTGCCAGCAGCTTAGCGCGCAGCACAGATACGCAGTATTTT.